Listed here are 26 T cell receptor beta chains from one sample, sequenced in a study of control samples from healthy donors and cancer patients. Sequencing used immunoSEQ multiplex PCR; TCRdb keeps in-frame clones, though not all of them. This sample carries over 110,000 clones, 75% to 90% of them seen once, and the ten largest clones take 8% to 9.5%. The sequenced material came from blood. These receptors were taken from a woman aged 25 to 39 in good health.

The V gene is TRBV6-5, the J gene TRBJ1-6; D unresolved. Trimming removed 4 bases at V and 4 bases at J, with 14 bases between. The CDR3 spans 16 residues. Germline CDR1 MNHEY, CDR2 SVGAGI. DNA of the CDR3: TGTGCCAGCAGTTCTGGGCAGGTCTTTTATAATTCACCCCTCCACTTT. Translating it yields CASSSGQVFYNSPLHF.

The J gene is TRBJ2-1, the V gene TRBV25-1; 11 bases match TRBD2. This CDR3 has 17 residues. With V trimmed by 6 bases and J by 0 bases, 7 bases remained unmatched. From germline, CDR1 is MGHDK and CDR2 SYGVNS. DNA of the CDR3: TGTGCCAGCAGACCGGGACTAGCGGAGAGCTCCTACAATGAGCAGTTCTTC. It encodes CASRPGLAESSYNEQFF.

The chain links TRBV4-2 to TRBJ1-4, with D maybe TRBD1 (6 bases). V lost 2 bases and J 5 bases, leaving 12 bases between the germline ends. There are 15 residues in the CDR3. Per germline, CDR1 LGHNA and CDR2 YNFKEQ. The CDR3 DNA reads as TGTGCCAGCAGCCAATCTAACAGGGAAAATGAAAAACTGTTTTTT. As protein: CASSQSNRENEKLFF.

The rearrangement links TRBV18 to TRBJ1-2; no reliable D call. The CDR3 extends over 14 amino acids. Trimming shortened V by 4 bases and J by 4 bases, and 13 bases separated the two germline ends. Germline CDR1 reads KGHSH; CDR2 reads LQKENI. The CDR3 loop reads CASSQPPEAYGYTF. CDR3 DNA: TGTGCCAGCTCACAGCCCCCGGAGGCCTATGGCTACACCTTC.

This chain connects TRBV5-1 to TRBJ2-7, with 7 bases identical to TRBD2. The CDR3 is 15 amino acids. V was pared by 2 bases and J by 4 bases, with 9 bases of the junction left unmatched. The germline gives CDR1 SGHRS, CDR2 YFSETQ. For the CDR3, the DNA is TGCGCCAGCAGCTTTCGAGCGGGAAGGGATTACGAGCAGTACTTC. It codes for CASSFRAGRDYEQYF.

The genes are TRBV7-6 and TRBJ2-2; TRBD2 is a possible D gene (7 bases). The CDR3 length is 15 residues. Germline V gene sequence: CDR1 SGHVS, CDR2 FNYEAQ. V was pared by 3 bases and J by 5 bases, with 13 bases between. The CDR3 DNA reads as TGTGCCAGCAGCTTTGACGAGGGGGGGACCGGGGAGCTGTTTTTT. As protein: CASSFDEGGTGELFF.

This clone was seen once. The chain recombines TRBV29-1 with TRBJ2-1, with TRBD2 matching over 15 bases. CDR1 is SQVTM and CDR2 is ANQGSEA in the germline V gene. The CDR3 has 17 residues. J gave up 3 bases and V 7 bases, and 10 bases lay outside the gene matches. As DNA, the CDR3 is TGCAGCGCCCTAGGACTAGCGGGAGGGCCGAGCTACAATGAGCAGTTCTTC. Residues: CSALGLAGGPSYNEQFF.

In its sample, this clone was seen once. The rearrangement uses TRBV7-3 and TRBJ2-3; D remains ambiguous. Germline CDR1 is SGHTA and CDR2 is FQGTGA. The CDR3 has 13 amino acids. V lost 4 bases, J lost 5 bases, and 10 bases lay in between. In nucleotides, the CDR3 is TGTGCCAGCAGCTATCGGCGCGGAGATACGCAGTATTTT. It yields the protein CASSYRRGDTQYF.

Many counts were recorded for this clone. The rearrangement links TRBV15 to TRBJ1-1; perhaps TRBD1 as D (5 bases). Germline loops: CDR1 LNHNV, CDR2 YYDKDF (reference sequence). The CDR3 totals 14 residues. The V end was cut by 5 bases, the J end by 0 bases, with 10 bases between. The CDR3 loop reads CATSAGVVNTEAFF. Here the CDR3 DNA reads TGTGCCACCAGCGCGGGGGTCGTGAACACTGAAGCTTTCTTT.

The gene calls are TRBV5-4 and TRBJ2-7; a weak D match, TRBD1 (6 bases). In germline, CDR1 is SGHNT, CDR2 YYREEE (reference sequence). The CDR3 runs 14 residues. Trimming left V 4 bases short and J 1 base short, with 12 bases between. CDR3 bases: TGTGCCAGCAGCCAATGGACAGAATCCTACGAGCAGTACTTC. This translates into CASSQWTESYEQYF. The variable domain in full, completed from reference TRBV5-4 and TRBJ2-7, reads ETGVTQSPTHLIKTRGQQVTLRCSSQSGHNTVSWYQQALGQGPQFIFQYYREEENGRGNFPPRFSGLQFPNYSSELNVNALELDDSALYLCASSQWTESYEQYFGPGTRLTVT.

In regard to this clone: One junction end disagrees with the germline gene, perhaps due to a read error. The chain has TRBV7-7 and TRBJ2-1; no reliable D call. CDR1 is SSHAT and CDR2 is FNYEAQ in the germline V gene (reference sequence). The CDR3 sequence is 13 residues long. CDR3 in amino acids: CASSQSNNNEQFF. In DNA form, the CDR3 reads TGTGCTAGCAGCCAATCGAATAACAATGAGCAGTTCTTC. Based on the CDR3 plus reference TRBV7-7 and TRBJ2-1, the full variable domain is GAGVSQSPRYKVTKRGQDVTLRCDPISSHATLYWYQQALGQGPEFLTYFNYEAQPDKSGLPSDRFSAERPEGSISTLTIQRTEQRDSAMYRCASSQSNNNEQFFGPGTRLTVL.

CDR3 bases: TGTGCCAGCAGTCGAAGCCTACAGGGGAACTATGGCTACACCTTC. It encodes CASSRSLQGNYGYTF. This chain uses TRBV6-5 with TRBJ1-2; 7 bases line up with TRBD1. The J segment lost 2 bases and the V segment lost 5 bases, leaving 8 bases of the junction unmatched. Germline CDR1 MNHEY, CDR2 SVGAGI. The CDR3 covers 15 residues.

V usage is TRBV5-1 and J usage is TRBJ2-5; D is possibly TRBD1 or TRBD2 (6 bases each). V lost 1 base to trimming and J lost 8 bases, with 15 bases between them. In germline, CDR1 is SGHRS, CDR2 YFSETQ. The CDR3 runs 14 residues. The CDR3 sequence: CASSLNSGGATQYF. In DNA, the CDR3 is TGCGCCAGCAGCTTGAACTCCGGGGGCGCCACCCAGTACTTC. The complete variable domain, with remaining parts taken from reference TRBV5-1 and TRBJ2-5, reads KAGVTQTPRYLIKTRGQQVTLSCSPISGHRSVSWYQQTPGQGLQFLFEYFSETQRNKGNFPGRFSGRQFSNSRSEMNVSTLELGDSALYLCASSLNSGGATQYFGPGTRLLVL.

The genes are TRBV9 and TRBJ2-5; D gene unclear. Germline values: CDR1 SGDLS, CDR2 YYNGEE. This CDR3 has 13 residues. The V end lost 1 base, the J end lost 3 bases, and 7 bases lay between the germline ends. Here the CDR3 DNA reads TGTGCCAGCAGCGTAAACTCCGAAGAGACCCAGTACTTC. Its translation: CASSVNSEETQYF.

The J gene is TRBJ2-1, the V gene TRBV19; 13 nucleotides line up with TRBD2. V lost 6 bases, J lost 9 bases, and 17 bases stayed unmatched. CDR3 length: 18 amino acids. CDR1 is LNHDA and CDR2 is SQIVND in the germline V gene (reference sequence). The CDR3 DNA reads TGTGCCAGTAGCCAACCGGGGGGGACTAGCGGGATCTATATTGAGCAGTTCTTC. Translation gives CASSQPGGTSGIYIEQFF.

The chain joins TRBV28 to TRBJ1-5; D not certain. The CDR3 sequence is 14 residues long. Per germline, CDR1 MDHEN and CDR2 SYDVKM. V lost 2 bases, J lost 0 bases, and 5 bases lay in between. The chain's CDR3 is CASSLGGSNQPQHF. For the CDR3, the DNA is TGTGCCAGCAGTTTAGGAGGTAGCAATCAGCCCCAGCATTTT.

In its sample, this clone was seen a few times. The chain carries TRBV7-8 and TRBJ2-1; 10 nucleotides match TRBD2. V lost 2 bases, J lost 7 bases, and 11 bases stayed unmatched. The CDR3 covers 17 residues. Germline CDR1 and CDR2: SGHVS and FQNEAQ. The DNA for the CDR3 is TGTGCCAGCAGCTTAACCCTGGGTCTAGCGGGAGTTAATGAGCAGTTCTTC. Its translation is CASSLTLGLAGVNEQFF.

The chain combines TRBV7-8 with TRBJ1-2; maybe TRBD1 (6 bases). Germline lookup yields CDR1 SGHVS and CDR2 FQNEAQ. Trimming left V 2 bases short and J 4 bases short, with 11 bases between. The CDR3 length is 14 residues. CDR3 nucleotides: TGTGCCAGCAGCTTATATCGGGACACCTATGGCTACACCTTC. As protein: CASSLYRDTYGYTF.

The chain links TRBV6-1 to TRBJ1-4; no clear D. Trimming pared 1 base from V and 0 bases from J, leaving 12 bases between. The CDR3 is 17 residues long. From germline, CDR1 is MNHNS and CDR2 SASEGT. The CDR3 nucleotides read TGTGCCAGCAGTGAAGTGCTAGAAAACCCAACTAATGAAAAACTGTTTTTT. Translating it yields CASSEVLENPTNEKLFF.

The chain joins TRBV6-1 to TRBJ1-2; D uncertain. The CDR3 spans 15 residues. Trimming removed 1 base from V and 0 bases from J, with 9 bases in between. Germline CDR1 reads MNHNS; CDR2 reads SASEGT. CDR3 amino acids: CASSEGRVSNYGYTF. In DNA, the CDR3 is TGTGCCAGCAGTGAAGGGAGGGTCTCTAACTATGGCTACACCTTC.

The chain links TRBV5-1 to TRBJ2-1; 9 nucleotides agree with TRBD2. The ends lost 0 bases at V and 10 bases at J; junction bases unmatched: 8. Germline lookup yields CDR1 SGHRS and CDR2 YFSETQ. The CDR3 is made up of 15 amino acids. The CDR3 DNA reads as TGCGCCAGCAGCTTGGTTGTTAGCGGGAGAGGCGAGCAGTTCTTC. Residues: CASSLVVSGRGEQFF.

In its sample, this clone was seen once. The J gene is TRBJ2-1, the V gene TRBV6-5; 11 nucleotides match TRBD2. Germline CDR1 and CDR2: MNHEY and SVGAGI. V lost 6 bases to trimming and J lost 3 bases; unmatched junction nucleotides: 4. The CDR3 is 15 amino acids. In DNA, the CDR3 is TGTGCCAGCAGGAAACTAGCGGGGGACTACAATGAGCAGTTCTTC. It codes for CASRKLAGDYNEQFF.

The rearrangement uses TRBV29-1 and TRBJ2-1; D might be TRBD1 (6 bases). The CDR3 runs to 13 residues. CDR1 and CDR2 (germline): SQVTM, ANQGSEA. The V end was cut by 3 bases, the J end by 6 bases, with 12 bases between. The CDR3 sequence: CSVDLSQGNEQFF. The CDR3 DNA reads TGCAGCGTTGATTTATCACAGGGCAATGAGCAGTTCTTC.

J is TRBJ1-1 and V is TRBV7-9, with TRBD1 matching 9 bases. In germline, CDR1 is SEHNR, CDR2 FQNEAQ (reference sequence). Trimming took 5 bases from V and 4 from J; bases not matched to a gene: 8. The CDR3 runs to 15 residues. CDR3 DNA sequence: TGTGCCAGCAGCCCGGGGGACAGGGTAGCCACTGAAGCTTTCTTT. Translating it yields CASSPGDRVATEAFF.

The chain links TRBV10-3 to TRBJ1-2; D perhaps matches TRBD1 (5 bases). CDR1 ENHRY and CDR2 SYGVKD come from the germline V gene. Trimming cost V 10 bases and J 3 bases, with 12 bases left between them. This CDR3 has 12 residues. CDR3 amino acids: CATYLTDYGYTF. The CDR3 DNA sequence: TGTGCCACCTATTTGACAGACTATGGCTACACCTTC.

The CDR3 region has the DNA TGTGCCAGCACAGGGGGGAACTCCTACGAGCAGTACTTC. Its translation: CASTGGNSYEQYF. V is TRBV6-6 and J is TRBJ2-7; D possibly corresponds to TRBD1 (7 bases). CDR1 and CDR2 (germline): MNHNY, SVGAGI (reference sequence). V lost 7 bases and J 0 bases, leaving 10 bases between the germline ends. The CDR3 contains 13 residues.